The source of this T cell receptor beta chain is a study of T cells after yellow fever vaccination. Germline CDR1 and CDR2: DFQATT and SNEGSKA (reference sequence). The V end lost 2 bases, the J end lost 6 bases, and 18 bases lay between the germline ends. The CDR3 runs to 15 residues. For TCR, cDNA came from 5'RACE template switching, which added a universal primer site and UMIs. TCRdb reanalysed the 5' RACE reads using MiXCR and keeps one entry per CDR3 protein. Of about 160,000 distinct CDR3 sequences listed, about 7% were seen once; the top ten hold 2.5% to 3%. The chain uses TRBV20-1 and TRBJ2-3; possible D gene TRBD1, 5 bases. This TCR derives from a man aged 18 to 30 who received the YFV17D yellow fever vaccine. The input for sequencing was CD4+ T cells sorted from PBMCs, taken 5 to 6 days after the first yellow fever vaccination. CDR3 DNA: TGCAGTGCTAGACGGACAAAGGGCATTCTGGATACGCAGTATTTT. Amino acid sequence: CSARRTKGILDTQYF.